The 32 T cell receptor beta chains below all came from one sample that was sequenced in a study of CD8+ T cells in alopecia areata. RNA was isolated and reverse transcribed to cDNA, the sequencing template. Method: immunoSEQ multiplex PCR; TCRdb's copy keeps in-frame clones and lacks some. The table includes around 50,000 clones, 95% to 97% detected once. Sequences were derived from CD8+ T cells sorted from blood, sampled at week 0. The source of these receptors is a human donor with alopecia areata.

This chain joins TRBV4-3 and TRBJ2-2, with 10 positions matching TRBD2. This CDR3 has 17 residues. CDR1 and CDR2 from the germline V gene are LGHNA and YSLEER. The J segment lost 6 bases and the V segment lost 0 bases, leaving 7 bases of the junction unmatched. As DNA, the CDR3 is TGCGCCAGCAGCCAAGATCCCCTAGCGGGGGTACCCGGGGAGCTGTTTTTT. Translating gives CASSQDPLAGVPGELFF.

The gene calls are TRBV28 and TRBJ1-1; possible D gene TRBD1, 5 bases. V was shortened by 3 bases and J by 1 base, with 9 bases between the two germline ends. This CDR3 comprises 14 residues. Per the germline V gene, CDR1 is MDHEN and CDR2 is SYDVKM. The CDR3 is CASSLGDSNTEAFF. CDR3 DNA: TGTGCCAGCAGTTTGGGGGACTCGAACACTGAAGCTTTCTTT.

The V and J genes are TRBV19 and TRBJ2-5, with unresolved D. V was cut by 0 bases and J by 4 bases, with 12 bases left in between. There are 15 residues in the CDR3. Germline V gene sequence: CDR1 LNHDA, CDR2 SQIVND (reference sequence). DNA for the CDR3: TGTGCCAGTAGTATAGAGGAAGGTGTACGAGAGACCCAGTACTTC. Protein sequence: CASSIEEGVRETQYF. Filled out from reference TRBV19 and TRBJ2-5, the complete variable domain reads DGGITQSPKYLFRKEGQNVTLSCEQNLNHDAMYWYRQDPGQGLRLIYYSQIVNDFQKGDIAEGYSVSREKKESFPLTVTSAQKNPTAFYLCASSIEEGVRETQYFGPGTRLLVL.

The J gene is TRBJ1-1, the V gene TRBV5-1, with TRBD1 matching over 11 bases. The germline V gene has CDR1 SGHRS and CDR2 YFSETQ. The V gene end was trimmed by 0 bases and the J gene end by 5 bases; junction bases not matched to a gene: 3. CDR3 size: 15 residues. CDR3 loop: CASSLVGTGGTEAFF. CDR3 DNA sequence: TGCGCCAGCAGCTTGGTCGGGACAGGGGGAACTGAAGCTTTCTTT. The full variable domain, its missing parts supplied by reference TRBV5-1 and TRBJ1-1, is KAGVTQTPRYLIKTRGQQVTLSCSPISGHRSVSWYQQTPGQGLQFLFEYFSETQRNKGNFPGRFSGRQFSNSRSEMNVSTLELGDSALYLCASSLVGTGGTEAFFGQGTRLTVV.

The gene calls are TRBV30 and TRBJ1-1, with D perhaps matching TRBD1 (6 bases). Germline V gene lookup returns CDR1 GTSNPN and CDR2 SVGIG (reference sequence). The CDR3 contains 14 residues. Trimming left V 5 bases short and J 3 bases short, with 16 bases between. CDR3 in amino acids: CAWVGGDVYTEAFF. DNA for the CDR3: TGTGCCTGGGTTGGGGGCGACGTCTACACTGAAGCTTTCTTT. Filled out from reference TRBV30 and TRBJ1-1, the complete variable domain reads SQTIHQWPATLVQPVGSPLSLECTVEGTSNPNLYWYRQAAGRGLQLLFYSVGIGQISSEVPQNLSASRPQDRQFILSSKKLLLSDSGFYLCAWVGGDVYTEAFFGQGTRLTVV.

V and J are TRBV6-9 and TRBJ2-7; TRBD1 or TRBD2 may be the D gene (6 bases each). The CDR3 spans 19 residues. With 4 bases removed from V and 0 bases from J, the gap between germline ends came to 25 bases. Germline CDR1 MNHGY, CDR2 SVAAGI. The CDR3 reads CASSSTGTLSPTPSYEQYF. The CDR3 DNA reads TGTGCCAGCAGTTCCACAGGGACTCTATCTCCCACCCCCTCCTACGAGCAGTACTTC.

The chain uses TRBV6-6 and TRBJ2-1; D is possibly TRBD1 or TRBD2 (5 bases each). Germline CDR1 MNHNY, CDR2 SVGAGI (reference sequence). The V end lost 5 bases, the J end lost 6 bases, and 11 bases lay between the germline ends. This CDR3 region has 13 residues. The DNA for the CDR3 is TGTGCCAGCAGTCTTGGGACGATCAATGAGCAGTTCTTC. Translation: CASSLGTINEQFF.

Only one count was recorded for this clone. This sequence joins TRBV6-5 and TRBJ2-3; 10 positions match TRBD2. J was trimmed by 8 bases and V by 0 bases; bases with no gene match: 5. Germline CDR1 reads MNHEY; CDR2 reads SVGAGI. This CDR3 is 15 amino acids long. The CDR3 bases are TGTGCCAGCAGTTACTCGAGGACTAGCGGAAGTACGCAGTATTTT. Translation: CASSYSRTSGSTQYF.

This clone was picked up a small number of times. The gene calls are TRBV14 and TRBJ1-1; D not resolved. Trimming pared 4 bases from V and 0 bases from J, leaving 21 bases between. Germline CDR1 reads SGHDN; CDR2 reads FVKESK. The CDR3 sequence is 18 residues long. The CDR3 spells CASSPTYLGRRMNTEAFF. The CDR3 coding sequence is TGTGCCAGCAGCCCGACGTATCTAGGACGCCGGATGAACACTGAAGCTTTCTTT.

The chain has TRBV19 and TRBJ1-5; 9 bases are a match to TRBD1. The germline gives CDR1 LNHDA, CDR2 SQIVND (reference sequence). The CDR3 runs to 16 residues. V was clipped by 2 bases and J by 5 bases; unmatched bases: 7. The CDR3 nucleotides are TGTGCCAGTAGTATAAGAGGGGGACAGGGTTATCAGCCCCAGCATTTT. Residues: CASSIRGGQGYQPQHF.

This chain joins TRBV25-1 and TRBJ2-5, with D possibly being TRBD1 (5 bases). The CDR3 has 17 residues. The germline V and J ends were trimmed by 2 bases and 2 bases, with 18 bases remaining between them. Germline lookup yields CDR1 MGHDK and CDR2 SYGVNS. CDR3 sequence reads: CASSERLLDITQETQYF. CDR3 coding DNA: TGTGCCAGCAGTGAAAGGTTGTTGGACATTACTCAAGAGACCCAGTACTTC.

This sequence joins TRBV19 and TRBJ2-3, with 11 bases identical to TRBD2. J lost 3 bases, V lost 8 bases, and 4 bases had no gene match. The CDR3 spans 14 residues. CDR1 LNHDA and CDR2 SQIVND come from the germline V gene (reference sequence). The CDR3 nucleotides read TGTGCCAGTGGAACTAGCGGGGGAACAGATACGCAGTATTTT. Protein: CASGTSGGTDTQYF. The full variable domain, completed using reference TRBV19 and TRBJ2-3, is DGGITQSPKYLFRKEGQNVTLSCEQNLNHDAMYWYRQDPGQGLRLIYYSQIVNDFQKGDIAEGYSVSREKKESFPLTVTSAQKNPTAFYLCASGTSGGTDTQYFGPGTRLTVL.

The chain carries TRBV4-1 and TRBJ1-1; 8 nucleotides line up with TRBD1. Trimming took 3 bases from V and 5 from J; bases not matched to a gene: 14. The CDR3 is 17 amino acids. Germline-derived CDR1 and CDR2 are MGHRA and YSYEKL. The CDR3 loop reads CASSQALEKTGATEAFF. The CDR3 region has the DNA TGCGCCAGCAGCCAGGCCTTGGAGAAGACAGGGGCAACTGAAGCTTTCTTT.

V is TRBV29-1 and J is TRBJ2-3; TRBD1 or TRBD2 may be the D gene (5 bases each). The CDR3 covers 15 residues. V shed 2 bases and J shed 1 base, with 13 bases lying between them. The germline V gene encodes CDR1 SQVTM and CDR2 ANQGSEA. The CDR3 is CSVECPGPGTDTQYF. The CDR3 bases are TGCAGCGTTGAATGTCCGGGGCCCGGCACAGATACGCAGTATTTT.

The rearrangement joins TRBV28 to TRBJ2-1, with 13 positions matching TRBD2. Losses at the gene ends were 4 bases for V and 10 bases for J; bases not matched to a gene: 7. CDR3 length equals 15 residues. Germline-derived CDR1 and CDR2 are MDHEN and SYDVKM. This CDR3 is CASSWTSGGLAEQFF. CDR3 coding DNA: TGTGCCAGCAGTTGGACTAGCGGGGGACTTGCGGAGCAGTTCTTC.

The CDR3 DNA reads TGCAGCGTTAAAGGACAGGGCCACGAGCAGTACTTC. It translates to CSVKGQGHEQYF. The rearrangement joins TRBV29-1 to TRBJ2-5; 8 bases agree with TRBD1. The DNA end is a closer match to TRBJ2-7, so the J assignment may be wrong. The CDR3 contains 12 residues. CDR1 and CDR2 from the germline V gene are SQVTM and ANQGSEA.

Notes on this clone: The sample has other DNA sequences that encode this CDR3 too. This chain connects TRBV2 to TRBJ2-7, with D unresolved. The CDR3 is 15 amino acids. V lost 7 bases and J 0 bases, leaving 16 bases between the germline ends. Germline loops: CDR1 SNHLY, CDR2 FYNNEI. The chain's CDR3 is CASTGAGLSSYEQYF. CDR3 in DNA: TGTGCCAGCACCGGAGCAGGCCTGAGCTCCTACGAGCAGTACTTC.

This clone was found once. The CDR3 reads CASSLEVSGGAETQYF. The CDR3 bases are TGTGCCAGCAGCTTAGAGGTCAGCGGGGGCGCGGAGACCCAGTACTTC. This chain links TRBV7-2 with TRBJ2-5; TRBD2 matches 8 bases. The trim removed 1 base at V and 5 bases at J, leaving 9 bases unmatched. This CDR3 is 16 amino acids long. Germline CDR1 is SGHTA and CDR2 is FQGNSA.

The rearrangement links TRBV5-1 to TRBJ2-7; possible D gene TRBD2, 7 bases. The CDR3 extends over 15 amino acids. Trimming stripped 0 bases from V and 7 bases from J, with 17 bases between. Germline CDR1 and CDR2: SGHRS and YFSETQ. DNA of the CDR3: TGCGCCAGCAGCTTGGCGGGGGGCTACCTACGGGAGCAGTACTTC. Protein product: CASSLAGGYLREQYF.

The chain combines TRBV4-1 with TRBJ2-7, with no clear D. Deletions cut 0 bases from V and 6 bases from J, with 15 bases between. Germline-derived CDR1 and CDR2 are MGHRA and YSYEKL. The CDR3 extends over 15 amino acids. CDR3 sequence: CASSQELKPPLEQYF. The CDR3 nucleotides read TGCGCCAGCAGCCAAGAATTGAAGCCGCCTCTCGAGCAGTACTTC.

This sequence joins TRBV30 and TRBJ2-1; possibly TRBD2 for D (6 bases). Germline values: CDR1 GTSNPN, CDR2 SVGIG (reference sequence). Trimming removed 0 bases from V and 10 bases from J, with 16 bases in between. CDR3 length: 14 residues. As DNA, the CDR3 is TGTGCCTGGAGTGTAGGAGCGGGCTGGTTAGAGCAGTTCTTC. It codes for CAWSVGAGWLEQFF.

V gene TRBV4-2 combines with J gene TRBJ1-1; D is ambiguous. CDR1 is LGHNA and CDR2 is YNFKEQ in the germline V gene. Trimming removed 2 bases at V and 5 bases at J, with 12 bases between. The CDR3 loop spans 14 amino acids. The CDR3 coding sequence is TGTGCCAGCAGCCAAAGGCTCAGCGGGACTGAAGCTTTCTTT. This translates into CASSQRLSGTEAFF.

The V call is TRBV4-2, the J call TRBJ2-1; D is undetermined. CDR3 length: 15 amino acids. Looked up from germline, CDR1 is LGHNA and CDR2 is YNFKEQ. V lost 0 bases to trimming and J lost 5 bases, with 11 bases between them. CDR3 in amino acids: CASSQDKGDDNEQFF. CDR3 sequence (DNA): TGTGCCAGCAGCCAAGATAAAGGCGACGACAATGAGCAGTTCTTC.

CDR3 sequence: CASSSPLERGLTGELFF. DNA of the CDR3: TGTGCCAGCAGCTCACCCCTCGAGAGGGGGCTCACCGGGGAGCTGTTTTTT. The chain combines TRBV7-6 with TRBJ2-2; 7 bases are a match to TRBD1. The V gene end was trimmed by 4 bases and the J gene end by 4 bases; junction bases not matched to a gene: 12. This CDR3 contains 17 residues. Germline V lookup: CDR1 SGHVS, CDR2 FNYEAQ.

The chain links TRBV6-6 to TRBJ2-2; D gene unclear. The CDR3 loop spans 15 amino acids. With 0 bases removed from V and 4 bases from J, the gap between germline ends came to 9 bases. Germline V gives CDR1 MNHNY, CDR2 SVGAGI (reference sequence). The CDR3 nucleotides read TGTGCCAGCAGTTACTCGATAGTAGCCACCGGGGAGCTGTTTTTT. This sequence encodes CASSYSIVATGELFF.

The chain employs TRBV9 and TRBJ2-5; no definite D call. CDR3 size: 17 residues. Trimming took 1 base from V and 0 from J, leaving 16 bases between them. CDR1 and CDR2 (germline): SGDLS, YYNGEE. Here the CDR3 reads CASSVTPSVSYQETQYF. In nucleotides, the CDR3 is TGTGCCAGCAGCGTAACCCCCAGCGTATCGTACCAAGAGACCCAGTACTTC.

The V call is TRBV7-2, the J call TRBJ2-5; 12 bases map to TRBD1. CDR3 length: 15 amino acids. The germline gives CDR1 SGHTA, CDR2 FQGNSA. After removal of 5 bases from V and 5 bases from J, the junction contained 6 bases not matched to a gene. The CDR3 DNA follows: TGTGCCAGCAGCATCTGGGACAGGGGGCTTGAGACCCAGTACTTC. Translating gives CASSIWDRGLETQYF.

J is TRBJ2-3 and V is TRBV4-1; 8 bases line up with TRBD1. The V segment lost 3 bases and the J segment 5 bases; nucleotides outside the gene matches: 13. In germline, CDR1 is MGHRA, CDR2 YSYEKL. There are 17 residues in the CDR3. The CDR3 coding sequence is TGCGCCAGCAGCCAGGTTCGAACTCAGGGGGCTTTAGATACGCAGTATTTT. This gives the protein CASSQVRTQGALDTQYF.

The chain uses TRBV7-9 and TRBJ1-1; D is unresolved. CDR3 size: 15 residues. V lost 5 bases and J lost 2, with 15 bases in between. Germline CDR1 reads SEHNR; CDR2 reads FQNEAQ (reference sequence). In DNA form, the CDR3 reads TGTGCCAGCAGCCCGGGTTTCGGGGTAAACACTGAAGCTTTCTTT. Translation gives CASSPGFGVNTEAFF.

The chain recombines TRBV4-2 with TRBJ2-7; 8 bases are shared with TRBD1. The CDR3 is made up of 16 amino acids. The V and J ends lost 2 bases and 7 bases, in that order; junction bases with no gene match: 13. The germline V gene has CDR1 LGHNA and CDR2 YNFKEQ. CDR3 nucleotides: TGTGCCAGCAGCCAATTACCGGGACAGGAAGCGCCTGAGCAGTACTTC. This translates into CASSQLPGQEAPEQYF.

The chain recombines TRBV14 with TRBJ2-7, with unresolved D. Germline CDR1 SGHDN, CDR2 FVKESK. CDR3 size: 11 residues. Trimming removed 3 bases from V and 4 bases from J, with 4 bases in between. CDR3 DNA sequence: TGTGCCAGCAGCCACGCGTACGAGCAGTACTTC. It encodes CASSHAYEQYF. Looking up the rest from reference TRBV14 and TRBJ2-7 gives the full variable domain: EAGVTQFPSHSVIEKGQTVTLRCDPISGHDNLYWYRRVMGKEIKFLLHFVKESKQDESGMPNNRFLAERTGGTYSTLKVQPAELEDSGVYFCASSHAYEQYFGPGTRLTVT.

The V and J genes are TRBV6-1 and TRBJ1-5; TRBD1 matches 7 bases. This CDR3 spans 14 amino acids. Trimming removed 6 bases from V and 1 base from J; junction bases left unmatched: 3. The germline gives CDR1 MNHNS, CDR2 SASEGT. The DNA for the CDR3 is TGTGCCAGCAGCCCGGGACAGAGCAATCAGCCCCAGCATTTT. Its protein product is CASSPGQSNQPQHF.